A single sample gave rise to the 7 T cell receptor beta chains below, sequenced in a study of tissue T cells after allogeneic stem cell transplantation. Produced via immunoSEQ multiplex PCR; TCRdb's table is partial and in-frame only. This sample yields 9,500 to 15,000 clones, of which around two thirds are seen a single time; roughly an eighth belongs to the top ten. Specimen: tissue from the right colon, collected at autopsy. Source of these receptors: a woman between 18 and 55 years old with breast cancer.

The genes are TRBV20-1 and TRBJ2-4; no clear D gene. The CDR3 has 11 residues. V was pared by 5 bases and J by 6 bases, with 8 bases between. Germline CDR1 and CDR2: DFQATT and SNEGSKA (reference sequence). The CDR3 DNA is TGCAGTGCTGGTTTCGGAAACATTCAGTACTTC. It codes for CSAGFGNIQYF.

The V and J genes are TRBV7-2 and TRBJ2-7; 12 bases align to TRBD2. This CDR3 comprises 15 residues. V was pared by 2 bases and J by 5 bases, with 4 bases of the junction left unmatched. The germline gives CDR1 SGHTA, CDR2 FQGNSA. CDR3 in amino acids: CASSLSSGGVHEQYF. The CDR3, as DNA: TGTGCCAGCAGCTTATCTAGCGGGGGGGTCCACGAGCAGTACTTC.

This chain joins TRBV19 and TRBJ1-2; 7 bases agree with TRBD1. The length of the CDR3 is 13 residues. V dropped 6 bases and J dropped 8; count of bases not matched to a gene: 9. Germline lookup yields CDR1 LNHDA and CDR2 SQIVND (reference sequence). The CDR3 protein is CASRGQSRGGYTF. The CDR3, as DNA: TGTGCCAGTAGGGGACAGTCCCGAGGGGGCTACACCTTC. Filled out from reference TRBV19 and TRBJ1-2, the complete variable domain reads DGGITQSPKYLFRKEGQNVTLSCEQNLNHDAMYWYRQDPGQGLRLIYYSQIVNDFQKGDIAEGYSVSREKKESFPLTVTSAQKNPTAFYLCASRGQSRGGYTFGSGTRLTVV.

The chain links TRBV3-1 (or the pseudogene TRBV3-2) to TRBJ1-6, with TRBD1 matching over 7 bases. The CDR3 extends over 17 amino acids. In germline, CDR1 is LGHDT, CDR2 YNNKEL (reference sequence). After removal of 0 bases from V and 5 bases from J, the junction contained 7 bases not matched to a gene. CDR3 sequence (DNA): TGTGCCAGCAGCCAAGAATATAGGGACAGCAATAATTCACCCCTCCACTTT. It is translated as CASSQEYRDSNNSPLHF.

This clone was counted a single time. V usage is TRBV6-5 and J usage is TRBJ2-7; 7 bases line up with TRBD2. The CDR3 runs to 13 residues. CDR1 is MNHEY, CDR2 SVGAGI, per germline. The V gene end was trimmed by 7 bases and the J gene end by 3 bases; junction bases not matched to a gene: 6. Written as DNA, the CDR3 is TGTGCCAGCAAGGCTAGCGGAAACTACGAGCAGTACTTC. It translates to CASKASGNYEQYF.

This chain joins TRBV7-8 and TRBJ2-3; D unresolved. Deletions cut 2 bases from V and 4 bases from J, with 10 bases between. Germline CDR1 is SGHVS and CDR2 is FQNEAQ. There are 14 residues in the CDR3. The chain's CDR3 is CASSLLSSSDTQYF. CDR3 sequence (DNA): TGTGCCAGCAGCTTATTATCTAGTTCAGATACGCAGTATTTT.

The rearrangement joins TRBV5-1 to TRBJ1-1; unclear D gene. Trimming pared 1 base from V and 6 bases from J, leaving 10 bases between. CDR1 and CDR2 (germline): SGHRS, YFSETQ. The CDR3 sequence is 13 residues long. The DNA for the CDR3 is TGCGCCAGCAGCTTGCTATCTGGATCTGAAGCTTTCTTT. Protein product: CASSLLSGSEAFF.